By frequency in the sample, the clone carrying this T cell receptor beta chain is medium-sized. The antigen is undetermined. Germline and genes here are mouse. With the read ending 4 residues before the CDR3 end, the germline J gene is used to fill in that end. Time point defined: mouse skin 6 weeks after grafting, around onset of hair loss. The V gene's germline CDR1 is NSQYPW and CDR2 LRSPGD (reference sequence). The CDR3 runs 17 residues. V trimming: 0 bases; J trimming: 3 bases; junction bases outside the gene matches: 7. RNA, once extracted, was reverse transcribed into cDNA for use as the sequencing template. Libraries were prepared by immunoSEQ multiplex PCR; TCRdb keeps only in-frame clonotypes and omits some of them. The counts give around 1,700 clones, none of them seen only once; roughly 30% is held by the top ten. This specimen belongs to a study of CD8+ T cells in alopecia areata. Overall study findings and caveats: Scalp samples also yield sequences of resident alphabeta T cells from normal skin.

The rearrangement uses TRBV1 and TRBJ2-5, with 9 bases that match TRBD2. The TCR originated in a C3H/HeJ mouse with alopecia areata. As its MHC haplotype, the strain has H2-k. The source was skin, collected at week 6. CDR3: CTCSADRTGATQDTQYF. The sequenced part of the CDR3 DNA is TGCACCTGCAGTGCAGATAGGACTGGGGCTACACAAGAC.